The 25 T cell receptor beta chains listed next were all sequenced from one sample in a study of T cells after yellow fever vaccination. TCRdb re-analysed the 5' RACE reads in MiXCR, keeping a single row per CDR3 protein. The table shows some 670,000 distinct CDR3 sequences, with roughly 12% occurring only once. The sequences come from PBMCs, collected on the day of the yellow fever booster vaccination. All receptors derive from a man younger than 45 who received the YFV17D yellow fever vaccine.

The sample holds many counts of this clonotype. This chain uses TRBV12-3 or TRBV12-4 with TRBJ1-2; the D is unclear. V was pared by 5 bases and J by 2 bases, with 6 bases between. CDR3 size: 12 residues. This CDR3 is CASSKDNYGYTF. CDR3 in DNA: TGTGCCAGCAGTAAGGACAACTATGGCTACACCTTC.

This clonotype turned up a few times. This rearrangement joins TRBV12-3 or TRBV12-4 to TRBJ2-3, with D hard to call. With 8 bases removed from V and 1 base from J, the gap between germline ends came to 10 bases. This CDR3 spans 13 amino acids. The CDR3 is CASLFGGTDTQYF. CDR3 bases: TGTGCCAGCCTGTTCGGCGGCACAGATACGCAGTATTTT.

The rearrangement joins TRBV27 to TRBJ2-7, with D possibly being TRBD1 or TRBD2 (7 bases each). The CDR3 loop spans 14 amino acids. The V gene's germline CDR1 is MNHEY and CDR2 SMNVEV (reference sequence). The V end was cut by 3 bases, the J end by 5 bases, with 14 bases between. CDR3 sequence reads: CASSFQGEGNEQYF. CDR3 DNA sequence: TGTGCCAGCAGTTTTCAGGGGGAGGGAAACGAGCAGTACTTC.

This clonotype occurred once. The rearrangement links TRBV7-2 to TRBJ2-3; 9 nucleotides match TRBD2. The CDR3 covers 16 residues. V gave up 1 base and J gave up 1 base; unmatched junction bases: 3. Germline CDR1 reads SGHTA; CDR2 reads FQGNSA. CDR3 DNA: TGTGCCAGCAGCTTAGGTAGCGGGGGTGGCACAGATACGCAGTATTTT. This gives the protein CASSLGSGGGTDTQYF.

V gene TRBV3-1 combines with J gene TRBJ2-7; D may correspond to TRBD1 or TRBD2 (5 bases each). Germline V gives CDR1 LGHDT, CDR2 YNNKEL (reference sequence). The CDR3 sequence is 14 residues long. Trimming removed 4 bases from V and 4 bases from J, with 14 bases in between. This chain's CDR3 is CASSPGVGAYEQYF. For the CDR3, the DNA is TGTGCCAGCAGCCCTGGGGTCGGGGCGTACGAGCAGTACTTC.

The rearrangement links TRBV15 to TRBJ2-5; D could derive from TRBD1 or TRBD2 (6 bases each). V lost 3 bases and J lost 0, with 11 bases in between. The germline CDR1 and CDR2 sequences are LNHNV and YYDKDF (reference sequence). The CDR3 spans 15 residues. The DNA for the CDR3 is TGTGCCACCAGCAGGGCGGGACAAAACCAAGAGACCCAGTACTTC. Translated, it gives CATSRAGQNQETQYF.

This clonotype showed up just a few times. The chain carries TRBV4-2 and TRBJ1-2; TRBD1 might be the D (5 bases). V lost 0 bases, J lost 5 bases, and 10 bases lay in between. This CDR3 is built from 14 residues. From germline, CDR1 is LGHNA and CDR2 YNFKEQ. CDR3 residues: CASSQERGGYGYTF. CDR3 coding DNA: TGTGCCAGCAGCCAAGAACGCGGGGGATATGGCTACACCTTC.

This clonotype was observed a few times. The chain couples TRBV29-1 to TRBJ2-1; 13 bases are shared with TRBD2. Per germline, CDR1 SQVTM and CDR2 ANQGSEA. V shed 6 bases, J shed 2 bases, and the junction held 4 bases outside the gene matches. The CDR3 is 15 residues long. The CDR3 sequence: CSVLAGGGTYNEQFF. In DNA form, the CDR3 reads TGCAGCGTACTAGCGGGGGGGGGCACCTACAATGAGCAGTTCTTC.

The DNA for the CDR3 is TGTGCCAGTAGTATCACATCATTCTACGAGCAGTACTTC. It specifies CASSITSFYEQYF. V usage is TRBV19 and J usage is TRBJ2-7; D unclear. This CDR3 is 13 amino acids long. V gave up 3 bases and J gave up 3 bases, with 9 bases separating them. Germline CDR1 reads LNHDA; CDR2 reads SQIVND (reference sequence).

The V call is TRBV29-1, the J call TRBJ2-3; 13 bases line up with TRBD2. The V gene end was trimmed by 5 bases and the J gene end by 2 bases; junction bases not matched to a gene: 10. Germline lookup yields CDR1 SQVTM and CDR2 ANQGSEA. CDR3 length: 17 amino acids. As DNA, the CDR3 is TGCAGCGTTTGGACTAGCGGGGGCGGGAGCGTCACAGATACGCAGTATTTT. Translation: CSVWTSGGGSVTDTQYF.

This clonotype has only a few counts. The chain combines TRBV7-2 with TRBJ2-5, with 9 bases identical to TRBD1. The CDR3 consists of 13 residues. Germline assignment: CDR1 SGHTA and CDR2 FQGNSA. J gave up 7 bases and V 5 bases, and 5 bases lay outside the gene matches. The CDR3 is CASSNPGQGTQYF. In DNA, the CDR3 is TGTGCCAGCAGCAATCCGGGACAGGGGACCCAGTACTTC.

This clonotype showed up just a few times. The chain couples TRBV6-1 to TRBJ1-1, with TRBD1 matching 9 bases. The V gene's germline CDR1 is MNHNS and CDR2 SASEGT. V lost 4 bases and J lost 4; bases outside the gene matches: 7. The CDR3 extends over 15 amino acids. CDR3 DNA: TGTGCCAGCAGTGCTATGGACAGGGGAAGCACTGAAGCTTTCTTT. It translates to CASSAMDRGSTEAFF.

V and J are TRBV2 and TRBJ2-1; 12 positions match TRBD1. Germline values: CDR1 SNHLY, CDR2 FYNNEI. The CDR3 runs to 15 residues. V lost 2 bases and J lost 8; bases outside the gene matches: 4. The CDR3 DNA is TGTGCCAGCAGTGAACCGGGACAGGGGGCACATGAGCAGTTCTTC. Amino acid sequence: CASSEPGQGAHEQFF.

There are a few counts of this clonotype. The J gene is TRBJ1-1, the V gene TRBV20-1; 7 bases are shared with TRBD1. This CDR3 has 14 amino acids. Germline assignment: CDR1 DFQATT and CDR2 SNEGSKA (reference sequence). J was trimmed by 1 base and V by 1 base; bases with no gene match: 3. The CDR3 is CSARVGTANTEAFF. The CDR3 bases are TGCAGTGCTAGAGTGGGGACAGCGAACACTGAAGCTTTCTTT.

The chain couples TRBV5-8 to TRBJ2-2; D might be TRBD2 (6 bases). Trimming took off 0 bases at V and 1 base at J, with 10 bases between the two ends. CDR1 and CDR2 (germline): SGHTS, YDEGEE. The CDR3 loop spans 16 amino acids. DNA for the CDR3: TGTGCCAGCAGCTTGGTACCTAGCGAGAACACCGGGGAGCTGTTTTTT. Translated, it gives CASSLVPSENTGELFF.

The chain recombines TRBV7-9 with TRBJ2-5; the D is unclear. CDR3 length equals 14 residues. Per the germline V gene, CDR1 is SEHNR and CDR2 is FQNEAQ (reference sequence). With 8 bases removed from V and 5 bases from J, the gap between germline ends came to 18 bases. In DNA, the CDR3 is TGTGCCAGCTACCTAAAAGGAGAGCGTGAGACCCAGTACTTC. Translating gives CASYLKGERETQYF.

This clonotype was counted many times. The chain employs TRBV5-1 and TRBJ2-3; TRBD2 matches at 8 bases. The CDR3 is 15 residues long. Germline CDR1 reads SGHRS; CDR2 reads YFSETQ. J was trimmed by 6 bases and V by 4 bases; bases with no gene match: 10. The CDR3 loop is CASSPRDGGEDTQYF. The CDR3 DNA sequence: TGCGCCAGCAGCCCACGGGACGGGGGGGAGGATACGCAGTATTTT.

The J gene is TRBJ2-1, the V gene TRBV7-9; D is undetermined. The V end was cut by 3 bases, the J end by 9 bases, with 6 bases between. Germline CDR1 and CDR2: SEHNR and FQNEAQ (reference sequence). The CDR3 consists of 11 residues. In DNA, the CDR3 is TGTGCCAGCAGCTTCGATGTTGAGCAGTTCTTC. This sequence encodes CASSFDVEQFF.

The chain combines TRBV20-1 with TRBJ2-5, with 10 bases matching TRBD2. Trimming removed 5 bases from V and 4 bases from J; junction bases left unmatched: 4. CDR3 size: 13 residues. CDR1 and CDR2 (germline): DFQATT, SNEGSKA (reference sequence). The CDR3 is CSAPGLASETQYF. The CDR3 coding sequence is TGCAGTGCTCCGGGACTAGCGTCAGAGACCCAGTACTTC.

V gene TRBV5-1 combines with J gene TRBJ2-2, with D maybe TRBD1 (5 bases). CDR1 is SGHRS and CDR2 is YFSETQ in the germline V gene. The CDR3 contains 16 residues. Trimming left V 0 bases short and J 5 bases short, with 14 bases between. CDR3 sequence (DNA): TGCGCCAGCAGCTTGGGGTCCAGGGCAGGAACCGGGGAGCTGTTTTTT. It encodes CASSLGSRAGTGELFF. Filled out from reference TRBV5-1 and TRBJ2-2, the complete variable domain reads KAGVTQTPRYLIKTRGQQVTLSCSPISGHRSVSWYQQTPGQGLQFLFEYFSETQRNKGNFPGRFSGRQFSNSRSEMNVSTLELGDSALYLCASSLGSRAGTGELFFGEGSRLTVL.

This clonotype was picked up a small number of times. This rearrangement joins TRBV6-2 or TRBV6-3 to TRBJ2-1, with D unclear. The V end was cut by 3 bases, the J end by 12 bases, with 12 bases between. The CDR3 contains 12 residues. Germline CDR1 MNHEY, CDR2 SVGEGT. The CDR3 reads CASSYDKGRQFF. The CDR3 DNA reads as TGTGCCAGCAGTTATGACAAGGGTAGGCAGTTCTTC.

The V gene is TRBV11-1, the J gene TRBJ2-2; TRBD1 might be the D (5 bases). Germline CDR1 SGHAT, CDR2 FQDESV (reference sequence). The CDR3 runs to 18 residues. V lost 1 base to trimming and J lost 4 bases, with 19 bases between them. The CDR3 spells CASSLEPLAKGATGELFF. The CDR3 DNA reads TGTGCCAGCAGCTTAGAACCCTTAGCCAAAGGGGCCACCGGGGAGCTGTTTTTT.

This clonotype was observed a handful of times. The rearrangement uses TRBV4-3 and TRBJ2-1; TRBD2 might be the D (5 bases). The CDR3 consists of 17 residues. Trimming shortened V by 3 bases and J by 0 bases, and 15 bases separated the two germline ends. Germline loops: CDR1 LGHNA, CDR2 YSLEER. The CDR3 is CASSQGIASTSYNEQFF. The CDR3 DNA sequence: TGCGCCAGCAGCCAGGGAATCGCTAGCACCTCCTACAATGAGCAGTTCTTC.

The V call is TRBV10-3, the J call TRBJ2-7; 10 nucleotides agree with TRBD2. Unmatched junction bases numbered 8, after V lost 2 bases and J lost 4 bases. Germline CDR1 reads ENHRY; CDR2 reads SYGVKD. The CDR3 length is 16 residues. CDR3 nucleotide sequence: TGTGCCATCAGTGAGCAAGCGGGAGGGCCCCTGTACGAGCAGTACTTC. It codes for CAISEQAGGPLYEQYF.

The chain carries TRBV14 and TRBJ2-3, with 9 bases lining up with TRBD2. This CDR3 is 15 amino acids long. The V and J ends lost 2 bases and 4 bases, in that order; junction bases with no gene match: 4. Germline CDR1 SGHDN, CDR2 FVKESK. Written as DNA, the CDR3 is TGTGCCAGCAGCCAACTAGCGGGGACCCCAGATACGCAGTATTTT. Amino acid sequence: CASSQLAGTPDTQYF.